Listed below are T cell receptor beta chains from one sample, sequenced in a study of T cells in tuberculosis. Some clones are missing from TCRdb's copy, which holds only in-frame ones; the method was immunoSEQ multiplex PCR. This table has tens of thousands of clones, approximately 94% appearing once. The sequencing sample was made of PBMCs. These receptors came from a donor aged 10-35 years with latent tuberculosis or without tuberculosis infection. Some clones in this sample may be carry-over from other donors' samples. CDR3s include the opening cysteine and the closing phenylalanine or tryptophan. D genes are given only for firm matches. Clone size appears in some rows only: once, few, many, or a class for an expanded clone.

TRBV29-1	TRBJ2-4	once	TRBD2	CSVHGGENGIQYF	TGCAGCGTTCACGGGGGGGAAAACGGCATTCAGTACTTC
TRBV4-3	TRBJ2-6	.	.	CASSPPLQGSGANVLTF	TGCGCCAGCAGCCCTCCACTACAGGGATCTGGGGCCAACGTCCTGACTTTC
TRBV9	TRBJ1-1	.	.	CASSVDWNTEAFF	TGTGCCAGCAGCGTAGACTGGAACACTGAAGCTTTCTTT
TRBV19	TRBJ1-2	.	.	CASSRTGWYGYTF	TGTGCCAGTAGTAGGACGGGGTGGTATGGCTACACCTTC
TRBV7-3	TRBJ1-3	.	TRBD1	CASSINGQGVGNTIYF	TGTGCCAGCAGCATCAATGGACAGGGGGTTGGAAACACCATATATTTT
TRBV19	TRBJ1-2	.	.	CASMRVLAGDGGYGYTF	TGTGCCAGTATGAGGGTTTTGGCGGGGGACGGCGGCTATGGCTACACCTTC
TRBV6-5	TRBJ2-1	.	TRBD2	CASSYLRGEDEQFF	TGTGCCAGCAGTTACTTGCGGGGGGAAGATGAGCAGTTCTTC
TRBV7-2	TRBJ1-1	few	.	CASSSDSSNTEAFF	TGTGCCAGCAGCTCGGACAGTTCAAACACTGAAGCTTTCTTT
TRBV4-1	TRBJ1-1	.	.	CASSRQRNTEAFF	TGCGCCAGCAGCCGACAGAGGAACACTGAAGCTTTCTTT
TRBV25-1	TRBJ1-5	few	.	CASSPGGNQPQHF	TGTGCCAGCAGTCCTGGGGGGAATCAGCCCCAGCATTTT
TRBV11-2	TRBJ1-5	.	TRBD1	CASSLGTGNNQPQHF	TGTGCCAGCAGCTTAGGGACAGGGAACAATCAGCCCCAGCATTTT
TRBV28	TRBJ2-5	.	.	CASSPPLGRRGETQYF	TGTGCCAGCAGTCCCCCGTTGGGCCGCCGGGGGGAGACCCAGTACTTC
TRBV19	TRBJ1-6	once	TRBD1	CASSTWTGGNSPLHF	TGTGCCAGTAGTACTTGGACAGGGGGGAATTCACCCCTCCACTTT
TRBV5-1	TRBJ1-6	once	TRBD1	CASSSGQGDASPLHF	TGCGCCAGCAGCTCCGGACAGGGTGATGCGTCACCCCTCCACTTT
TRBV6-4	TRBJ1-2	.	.	CASSDSPGTPRVGYTF	TGTGCCAGCAGTGACTCCCCCGGGACACCGCGGGTAGGCTACACCTTC
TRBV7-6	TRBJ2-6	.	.	CASSLGQGRSGANVLTF	TGTGCCAGCAGCTTAGGGCAGGGGCGCTCTGGGGCCAACGTCCTGACTTTC
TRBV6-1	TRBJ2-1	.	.	CASSVNRLYSEQFF	TGTGCCAGCAGCGTTAACAGGTTATATAGTGAGCAGTTCTTC
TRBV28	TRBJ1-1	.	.	CASSLSGPDTEAFF	TGTGCCAGCAGTTTATCAGGTCCCGACACTGAAGCTTTCTTT
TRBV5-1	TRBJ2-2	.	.	CASSEGPTGELFF	TGCGCCAGCAGCGAGGGTCCTACCGGGGAGCTGTTTTTT
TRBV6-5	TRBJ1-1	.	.	CASSYGGGMAEAFF	TGTGCCAGCAGTTACGGCGGGGGGATGGCTGAAGCTTTCTTT
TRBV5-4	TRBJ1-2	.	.	CASSSNSGSYGYTF	TGTGCCAGCAGCTCAAATTCGGGGAGCTATGGCTACACCTTC
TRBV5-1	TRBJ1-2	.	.	CASSLGAGYGYTF	TGCGCCAGCAGCTTGGGGGCAGGGTATGGCTACACCTTC
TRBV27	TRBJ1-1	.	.	CASSLFGGTEAFF	TGTGCCAGCAGTTTATTTGGGGGGACTGAAGCTTTCTTT
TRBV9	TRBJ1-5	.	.	CASSVGGQQPQHF	TGTGCCAGCAGCGTCGGGGGTCAGCAGCCCCAGCATTTT
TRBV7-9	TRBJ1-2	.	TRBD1	CASSPTGGYGYTF	TGTGCCAGCAGCCCAACAGGGGGCTATGGCTACACCTTC
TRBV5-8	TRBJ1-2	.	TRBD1	CASSLKIQGVYGYTF	TGTGCCAGCAGCCTGAAAATCCAGGGGGTCTATGGCTACACCTTC
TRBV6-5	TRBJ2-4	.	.	CASSYSSTGNIQYF	TGTGCCAGCAGTTACTCTTCGACAGGAAACATTCAGTACTTC
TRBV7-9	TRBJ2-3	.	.	CASRHSTDTQYF	TGTGCCAGCAGACACAGCACAGATACGCAGTATTTT
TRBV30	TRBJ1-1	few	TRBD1	CAWNRGENEAFF	TGTGCCTGGAACAGGGGAGAAAATGAAGCTTTCTTT